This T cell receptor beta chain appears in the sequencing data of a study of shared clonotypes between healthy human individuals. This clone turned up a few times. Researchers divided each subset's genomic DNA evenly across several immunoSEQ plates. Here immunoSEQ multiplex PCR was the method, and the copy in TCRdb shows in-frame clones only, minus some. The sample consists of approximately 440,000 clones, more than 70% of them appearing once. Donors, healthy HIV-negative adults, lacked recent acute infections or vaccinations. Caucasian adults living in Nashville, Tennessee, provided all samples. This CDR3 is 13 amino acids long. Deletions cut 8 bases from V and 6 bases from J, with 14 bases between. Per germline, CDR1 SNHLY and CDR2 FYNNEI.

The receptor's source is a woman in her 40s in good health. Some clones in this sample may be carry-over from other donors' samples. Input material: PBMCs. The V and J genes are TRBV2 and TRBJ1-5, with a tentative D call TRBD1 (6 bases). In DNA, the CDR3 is TGTGCCAGCTCCGTCGGGGGGCCTCAGCCCCAGCATTTT. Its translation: CASSVGGPQPQHF. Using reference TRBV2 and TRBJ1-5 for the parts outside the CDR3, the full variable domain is EPEVTQTPSHQVTQMGQEVILRCVPISNHLYFYWYRQILGQKVEFLVSFYNNEISEKSEIFDDQFSVERPDGSNFTLKIRSTKLEDSAMYFCASSVGGPQPQHFGDGTRLSIL.